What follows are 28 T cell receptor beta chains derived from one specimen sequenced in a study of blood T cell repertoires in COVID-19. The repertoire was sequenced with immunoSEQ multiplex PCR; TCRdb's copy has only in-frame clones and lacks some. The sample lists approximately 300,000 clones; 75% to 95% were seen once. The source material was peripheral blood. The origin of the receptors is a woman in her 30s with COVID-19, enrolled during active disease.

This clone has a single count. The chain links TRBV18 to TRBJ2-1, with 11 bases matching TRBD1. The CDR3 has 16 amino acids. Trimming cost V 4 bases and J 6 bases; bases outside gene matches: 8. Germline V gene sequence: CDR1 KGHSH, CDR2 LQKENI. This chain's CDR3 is CASSRGQGVVSNEQFF. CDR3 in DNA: TGTGCCAGCTCACGGGGACAGGGGGTTGTCAGCAATGAGCAGTTCTTC.

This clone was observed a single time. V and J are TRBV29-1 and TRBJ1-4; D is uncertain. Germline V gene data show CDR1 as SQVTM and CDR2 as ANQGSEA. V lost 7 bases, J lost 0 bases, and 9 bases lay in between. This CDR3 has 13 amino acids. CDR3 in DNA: TGCAGCGCCCGCGGTACAACTAATGAAAAACTGTTTTTT. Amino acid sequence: CSARGTTNEKLFF.

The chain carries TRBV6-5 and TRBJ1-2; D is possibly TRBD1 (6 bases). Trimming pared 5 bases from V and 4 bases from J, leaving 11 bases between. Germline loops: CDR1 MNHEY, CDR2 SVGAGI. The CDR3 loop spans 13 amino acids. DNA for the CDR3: TGTGCCAGCAGTACAGGGTACCGCTATGGCTACACCTTC. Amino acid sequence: CASSTGYRYGYTF.

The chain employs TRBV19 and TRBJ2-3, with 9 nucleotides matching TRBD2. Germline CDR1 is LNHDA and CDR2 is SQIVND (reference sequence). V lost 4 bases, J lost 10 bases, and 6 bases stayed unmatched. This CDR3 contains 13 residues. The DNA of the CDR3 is TGTGCCAGTAGTAGCGGGAGGGCCTTGGCGCAGTATTTT. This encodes CASSSGRALAQYF.

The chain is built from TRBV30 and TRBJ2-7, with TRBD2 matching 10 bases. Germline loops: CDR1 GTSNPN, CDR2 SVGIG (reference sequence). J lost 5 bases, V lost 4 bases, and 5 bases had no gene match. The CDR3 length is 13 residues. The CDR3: CAWTASGSDEQYF. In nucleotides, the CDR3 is TGTGCCTGGACGGCTAGCGGGAGTGACGAGCAGTACTTC.

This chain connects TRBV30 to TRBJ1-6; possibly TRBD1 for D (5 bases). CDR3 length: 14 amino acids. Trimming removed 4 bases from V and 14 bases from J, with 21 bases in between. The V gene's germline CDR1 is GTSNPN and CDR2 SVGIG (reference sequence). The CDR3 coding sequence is TGTGCCTGGACCACTACAGGAGGGAAGCTAACCCTCCACTTT. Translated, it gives CAWTTTGGKLTLHF.

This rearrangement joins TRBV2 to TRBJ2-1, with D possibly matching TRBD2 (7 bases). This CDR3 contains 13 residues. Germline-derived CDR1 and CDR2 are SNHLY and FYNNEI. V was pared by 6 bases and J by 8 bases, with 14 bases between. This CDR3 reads CASRRGGSDEQFF. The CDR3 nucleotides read TGTGCCAGCAGGAGGGGGGGGTCGGATGAGCAGTTCTTC.

The CDR3 region is CAIPPQGRRNQPQHF. The CDR3 DNA follows: TGTGCCATTCCCCCACAGGGTCGGCGCAATCAGCCCCAGCATTTT. The chain links TRBV27 to TRBJ1-5; TRBD1 might be the D (6 bases). V was clipped by 10 bases and J by 2 bases, with 18 bases between them. Per germline, CDR1 MNHEY and CDR2 SMNVEV (reference sequence). The CDR3 is 15 amino acids.

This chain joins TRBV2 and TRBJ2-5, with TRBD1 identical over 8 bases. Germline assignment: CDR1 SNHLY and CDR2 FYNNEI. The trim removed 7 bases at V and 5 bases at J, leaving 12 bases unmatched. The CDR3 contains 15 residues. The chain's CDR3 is CASTTGGAGDETQYF. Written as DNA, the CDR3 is TGTGCCAGCACTACAGGGGGAGCCGGTGATGAGACCCAGTACTTC.

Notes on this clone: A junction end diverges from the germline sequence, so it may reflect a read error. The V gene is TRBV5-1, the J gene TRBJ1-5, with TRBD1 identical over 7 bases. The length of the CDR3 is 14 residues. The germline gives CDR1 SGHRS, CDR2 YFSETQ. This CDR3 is CASSLGQGDQAQHF. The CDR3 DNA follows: TGCGCCAGCAGCTTGGGCCAGGGGGATCAGGCCCAGCATTTT.

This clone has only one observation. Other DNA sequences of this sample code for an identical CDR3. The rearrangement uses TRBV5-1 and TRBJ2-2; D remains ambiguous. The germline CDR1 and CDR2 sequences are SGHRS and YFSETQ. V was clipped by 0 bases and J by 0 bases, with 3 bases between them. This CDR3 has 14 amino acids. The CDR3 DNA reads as TGCGCCAGCAGCTTGGGAGCGAACACCGGGGAGCTGTTTTTT. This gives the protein CASSLGANTGELFF.

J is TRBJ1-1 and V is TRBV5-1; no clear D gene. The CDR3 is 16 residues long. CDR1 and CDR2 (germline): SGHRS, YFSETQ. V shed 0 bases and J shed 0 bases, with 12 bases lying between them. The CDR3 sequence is CASSLAGGGMNTEAFF. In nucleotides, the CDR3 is TGCGCCAGCAGCTTGGCAGGAGGAGGGATGAACACTGAAGCTTTCTTT.

The CDR3 here is CASSYDNLGEQFF. CDR3 coding DNA: TGTGCCAGCAGTTATGACAACTTAGGAGAGCAGTTCTTC. V and J are TRBV6-5 and TRBJ2-1; no definite D call. With 3 bases removed from V and 10 bases from J, the gap between germline ends came to 13 bases. The CDR3 loop spans 13 amino acids. CDR1 is MNHEY, CDR2 SVGAGI, per germline.

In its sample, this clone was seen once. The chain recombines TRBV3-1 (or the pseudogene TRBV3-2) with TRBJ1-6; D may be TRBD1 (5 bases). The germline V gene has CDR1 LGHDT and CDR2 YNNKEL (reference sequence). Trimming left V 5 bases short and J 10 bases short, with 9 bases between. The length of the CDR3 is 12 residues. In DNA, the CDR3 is TGTGCCAGCAGCGGAGGGGAGTCACCCCTCCACTTT. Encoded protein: CASSGGESPLHF.

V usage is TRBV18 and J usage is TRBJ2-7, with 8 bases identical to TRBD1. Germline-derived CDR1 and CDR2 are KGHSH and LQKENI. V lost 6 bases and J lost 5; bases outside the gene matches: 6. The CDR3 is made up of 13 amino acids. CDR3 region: CASSRDRGNEQYF. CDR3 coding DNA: TGTGCCAGCTCTCGAGACAGGGGAAACGAGCAGTACTTC.

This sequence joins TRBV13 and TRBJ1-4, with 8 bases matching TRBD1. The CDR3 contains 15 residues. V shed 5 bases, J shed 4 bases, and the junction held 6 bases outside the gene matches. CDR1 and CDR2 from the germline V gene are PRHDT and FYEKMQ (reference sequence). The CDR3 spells CASSLGQGSNEKLFF. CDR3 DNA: TGTGCCAGCAGCCTCGGACAGGGCAGTAATGAAAAACTGTTTTTT.

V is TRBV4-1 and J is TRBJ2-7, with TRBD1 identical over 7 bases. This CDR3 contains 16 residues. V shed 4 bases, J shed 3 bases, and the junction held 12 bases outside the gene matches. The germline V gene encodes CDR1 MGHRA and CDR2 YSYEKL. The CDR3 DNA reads TGCGCCAGCAGCCGCCAAGCGACAGGGACCGGCTACGAGCAGTACTTC. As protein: CASSRQATGTGYEQYF.

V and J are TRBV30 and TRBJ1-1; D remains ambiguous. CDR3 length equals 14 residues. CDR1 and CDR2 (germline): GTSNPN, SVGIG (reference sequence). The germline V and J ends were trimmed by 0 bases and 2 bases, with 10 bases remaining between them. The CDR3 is CAWSVPPTNTEAFF. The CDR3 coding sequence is TGTGCCTGGAGTGTACCGCCCACAAACACTGAAGCTTTCTTT. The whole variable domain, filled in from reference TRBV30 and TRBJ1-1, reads SQTIHQWPATLVQPVGSPLSLECTVEGTSNPNLYWYRQAAGRGLQLLFYSVGIGQISSEVPQNLSASRPQDRQFILSSKKLLLSDSGFYLCAWSVPPTNTEAFFGQGTRLTVV.

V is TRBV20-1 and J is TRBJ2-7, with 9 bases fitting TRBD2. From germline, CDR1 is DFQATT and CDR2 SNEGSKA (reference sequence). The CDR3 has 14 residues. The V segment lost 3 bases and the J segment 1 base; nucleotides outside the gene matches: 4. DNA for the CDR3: TGCAGTGCTAGTCGGCTAGCGGGGTCCTACGAGCAGTACTTC. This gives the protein CSASRLAGSYEQYF.

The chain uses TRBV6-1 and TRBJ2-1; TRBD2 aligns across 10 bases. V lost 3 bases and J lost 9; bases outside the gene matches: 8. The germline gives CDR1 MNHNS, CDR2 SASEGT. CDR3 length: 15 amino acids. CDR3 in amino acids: CASSELAGARGEQFF. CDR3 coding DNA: TGTGCCAGCAGTGAGCTAGCGGGAGCGAGGGGTGAGCAGTTCTTC.

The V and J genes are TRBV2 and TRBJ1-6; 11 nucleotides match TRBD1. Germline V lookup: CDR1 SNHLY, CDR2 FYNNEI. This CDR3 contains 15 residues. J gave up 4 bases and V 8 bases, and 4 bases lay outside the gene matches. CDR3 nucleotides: TGTGCCAGCTGCCGGGACAGGGGGTATAATTCACCCCTCCACTTT. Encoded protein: CASCRDRGYNSPLHF.

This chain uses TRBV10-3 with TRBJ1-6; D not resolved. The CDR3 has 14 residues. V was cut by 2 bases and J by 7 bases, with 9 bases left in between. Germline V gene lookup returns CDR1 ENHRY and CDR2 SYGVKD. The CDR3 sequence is CAISESSPNSPLHF. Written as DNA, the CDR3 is TGTGCCATCAGTGAGAGTAGCCCCAATTCACCCCTCCACTTT.

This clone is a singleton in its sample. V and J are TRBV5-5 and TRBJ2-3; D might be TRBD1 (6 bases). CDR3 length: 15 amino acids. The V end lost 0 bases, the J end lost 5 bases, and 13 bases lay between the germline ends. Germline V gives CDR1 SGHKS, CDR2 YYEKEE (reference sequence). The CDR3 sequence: CASSLAGQGRDTQYF. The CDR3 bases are TGTGCCAGCAGCTTGGCCGGCCAGGGGCGAGATACGCAGTATTTT.

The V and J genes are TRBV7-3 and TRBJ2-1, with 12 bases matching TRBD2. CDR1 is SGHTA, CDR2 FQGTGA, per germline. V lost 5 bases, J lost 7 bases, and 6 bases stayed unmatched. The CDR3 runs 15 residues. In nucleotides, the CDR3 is TGTGCCAGCAGCCCTGGACTAGCGGGAATGAATGAGCAGTTCTTC. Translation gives CASSPGLAGMNEQFF.

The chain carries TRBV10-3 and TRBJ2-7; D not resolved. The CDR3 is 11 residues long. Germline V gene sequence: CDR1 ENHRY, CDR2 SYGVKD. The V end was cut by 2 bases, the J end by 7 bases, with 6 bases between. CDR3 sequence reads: CAISETREQYF. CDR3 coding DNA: TGTGCCATCAGTGAGACCAGGGAGCAGTACTTC.

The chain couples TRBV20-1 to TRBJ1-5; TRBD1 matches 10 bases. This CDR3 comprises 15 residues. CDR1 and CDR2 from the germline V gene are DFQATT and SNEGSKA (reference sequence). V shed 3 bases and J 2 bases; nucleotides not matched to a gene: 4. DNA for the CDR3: TGCAGTGCTAGTCCCGGGACAGGGGGCAATCAGCCCCAGCATTTT. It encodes CSASPGTGGNQPQHF.

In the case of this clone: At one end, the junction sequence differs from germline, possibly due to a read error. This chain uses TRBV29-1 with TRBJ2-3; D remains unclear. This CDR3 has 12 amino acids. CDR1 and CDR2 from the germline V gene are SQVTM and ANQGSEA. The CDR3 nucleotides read TGCAGCGCTGAATCCCGTGCAGATACGCAGTATTTT. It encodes CSAESRADTQYF.

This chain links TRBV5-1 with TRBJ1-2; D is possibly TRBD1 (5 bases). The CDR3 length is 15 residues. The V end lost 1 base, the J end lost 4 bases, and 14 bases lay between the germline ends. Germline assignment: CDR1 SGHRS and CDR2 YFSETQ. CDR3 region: CASSLRRQTRYGYTF. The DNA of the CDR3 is TGCGCCAGCAGCTTGAGACGACAGACACGCTATGGCTACACCTTC. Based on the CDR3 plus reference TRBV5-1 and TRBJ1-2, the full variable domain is KAGVTQTPRYLIKTRGQQVTLSCSPISGHRSVSWYQQTPGQGLQFLFEYFSETQRNKGNFPGRFSGRQFSNSRSEMNVSTLELGDSALYLCASSLRRQTRYGYTFGSGTRLTVV.